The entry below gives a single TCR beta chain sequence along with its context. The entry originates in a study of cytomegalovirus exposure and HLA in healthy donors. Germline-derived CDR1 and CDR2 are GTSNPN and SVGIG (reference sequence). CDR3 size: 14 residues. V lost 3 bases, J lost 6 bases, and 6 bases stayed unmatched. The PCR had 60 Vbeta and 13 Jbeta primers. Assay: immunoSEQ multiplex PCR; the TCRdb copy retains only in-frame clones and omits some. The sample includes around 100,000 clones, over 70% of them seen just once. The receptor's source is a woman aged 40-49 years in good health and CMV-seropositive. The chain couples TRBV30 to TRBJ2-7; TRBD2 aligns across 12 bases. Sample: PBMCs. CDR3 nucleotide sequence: TGTGCCTGGAGGACTAGCGGGAGCTCTTCCGAGCAGTACTTC. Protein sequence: CAWRTSGSSSEQYF.